This record covers a single T cell receptor (beta chain). Its antigen is currently not known. The sample holds no much larger clone one base away, and base qualities are not on file. V loses 0 bases of germline sequence and J loses 4 bases, and the interval between the two ends is 6 bases. CDR1 and CDR2 were assigned from the germline V gene as SQVTM and ANQGSEA. Spanning cysteine to phenylalanine, the CDR3 consists of 12 amino acids. Just the 36-base CDR3 DNA is kept, in frame starting at base 1. This sample stems from a study of blood T cell repertoires in COVID-19 (TCRdb year 2020). Background on the whole study: Collaborator samples came from the United States, Italy and Spain and covered acute and convalescent phases of COVID-19. The material from the prospective study consisted of cDNA or gDNA derived from T cells, B-cell-depleted T cells, or PBMCs. The dataset comprised deeply sampled blood TCRbeta repertoires from subjects exposed to, actively infected with, or recovered from COVID-19. The repertoires were released in a freely available public database intended as a resource for research on the immune response to SARS-CoV-2. Samples were obtained from the ongoing ImmuneRACE study (first 160 participants) and from over a thousand subjects provided by 6 global collaborators. Sample metadata almost always included a de-identified subject ID, COVID-19 status, age in years and sex. Where available, HLA class I and class II types were obtained from metadata supplied by the sample provider rather than from assay-based typing.

TCRbeta CDR3 regions were amplified from genomic DNA using the immunoSEQ Assay, a bias-controlled multiplex PCR. In the paper's pipeline: Nucleated cell counts per sample were estimated from amplification of reference gene primers within the assay. Sequence reads were collapsed and filtered to measure the absolute abundance of every unique TCRbeta CDR3 rearrangement. For each sample, productive Simpson clonality was calculated as the square root of Simpson's diversity index over productive rearrangements. TCRdb's version of the immuneACCESS table is confined to in-frame rearrangements and falls short of the full clone set. An unresolved V gene accounts for under half of the shortfall where checked; the remainder is of unknown origin. The DNA gave D and trimming, while V, J and clone size come from that table. In this sample the table shows some 100,000 clones, around 88% of which occur a single time. The top ten clonotypes cover roughly 8.1% of the sample.

Broad study findings and their caveats: How much clinical and demographic metadata was included differed by source and by participant, and the metadata was provided uncurated.

The collaborating institutions used their own protocols to collect whole blood in K2EDTA tubes. Collaborator samples were shipped for TCRbeta analysis as frozen whole blood, isolated PBMCs, or DNA extracted from either sample type. This TCR was sampled from a woman aged 70 to 79 with acute or convalescent COVID-19. The sequenced material came from peripheral blood. The receptor chain draws on TRBV29-1 and TRBJ2-5, with no confidently assigned D gene. The nucleotide sequence is given as TGCAGCGTTGAAGATCAATTAGAGACCCAGTACTTC. This gives the protein CSVEDQLETQYF.